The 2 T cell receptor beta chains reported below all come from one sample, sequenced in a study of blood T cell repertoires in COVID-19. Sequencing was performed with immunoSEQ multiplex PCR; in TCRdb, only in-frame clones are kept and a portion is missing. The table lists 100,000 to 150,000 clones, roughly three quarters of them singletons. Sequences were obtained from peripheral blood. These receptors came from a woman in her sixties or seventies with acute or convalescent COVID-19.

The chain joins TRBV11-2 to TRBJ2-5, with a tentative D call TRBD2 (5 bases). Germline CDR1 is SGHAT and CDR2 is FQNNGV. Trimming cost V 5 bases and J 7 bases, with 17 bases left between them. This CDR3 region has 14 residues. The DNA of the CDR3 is TGTGCCAGCAGCGTTACGACCGGGGTCGGGACCCAGTACTTC. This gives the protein CASSVTTGVGTQYF. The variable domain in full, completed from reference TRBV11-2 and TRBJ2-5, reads EAGVAQSPRYKIIEKRQSVAFWCNPISGHATLYWYQQILGQGPKLLIQFQNNGVVDDSQLPKDRFSAERLKGVDSTLKIQPAKLEDSAVYLCASSVTTGVGTQYFGPGTRLLVL.

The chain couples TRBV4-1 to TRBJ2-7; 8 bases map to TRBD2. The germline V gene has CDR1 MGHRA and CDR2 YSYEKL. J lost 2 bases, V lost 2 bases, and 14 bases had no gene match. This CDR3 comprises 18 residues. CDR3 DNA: TGCGCCAGCAGCCAACCTCTAATGGTCGGGAGGGCCGCCTACGAGCAGTACTTC. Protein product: CASSQPLMVGRAAYEQYF.